Only one count was recorded for the clone carrying this TCR beta chain. Primers for the PCR totalled 60 Vbeta and 13 Jbeta. The repertoire was sequenced with immunoSEQ multiplex PCR; TCRdb's copy has only in-frame clones and lacks some. The table shows 69,000 or so clones, with more than 75% occurring only once. The source of the sample is a study of cytomegalovirus exposure and HLA in healthy donors. CDR1 is SGHAT and CDR2 is FQNNGV in the germline V gene. The CDR3 runs 14 residues. V was pared by 1 base and J by 3 bases, with 10 bases between. Specimen: PBMCs. This rearrangement joins TRBV11-2 to TRBJ2-7; no firm D call. This clonotype originated in a man between 18 and 35 years old in good health and CMV-seronegative. DNA of the CDR3: TGTGCCAGCAGCTTAGTCGGGTTTTTCTACGAGCAGTACTTC. Protein product: CASSLVGFFYEQYF.